This T cell receptor (beta chain) was recorded in a study of blood T cell repertoires in COVID-19. Sequencing used immunoSEQ multiplex PCR; TCRdb keeps in-frame clones, though not all of them. Among under 150,000 clones listed, around 85% were seen once. This clonotype was obtained from a human donor in a cohort sampled during active COVID-19. The sample taken for sequencing was peripheral blood.

The chain's CDR3 is CASGVTGGRVETQYF. As DNA, the CDR3 is TGTGCCAGCGGGGTTACGGGGGGCCGTGTCGAGACCCAGTACTTC. The rearrangement uses TRBV7-2 and TRBJ2-5, with D possibly being TRBD2 (7 bases). Germline CDR1 and CDR2: SGHTA and FQGNSA. V lost 8 bases, J lost 5 bases, and 21 bases lay in between. This CDR3 is built from 15 residues.